The 3 T cell receptor beta chains below all came from one sample that was sequenced in a study of CD8 T cells in ankylosing spondylitis. Via MiXCR, TCRdb re-called the 5' RACE reads, giving one row per CDR3 protein. This table holds a few hundred thousand distinct CDR3 sequences, more than 15% found once. Material for sequencing was blood, either unsorted or a sorted T cell fraction (not recorded which). All receptors derive from a male donor with ankylosing spondylitis or in good health (not recorded which).

The rearrangement links TRBV6-5 to TRBJ2-5, with 12 bases identical to TRBD2. Germline V CDR1 and CDR2: MNHEY, SVGAGI. J lost 1 base, V lost 0 bases, and 3 bases had no gene match. There are 17 residues in the CDR3. The CDR3 bases are TGTGCCAGCAGTTACTCCGGACTAGCGGGACTCCAAGAGACCCAGTACTTC. It translates to CASSYSGLAGLQETQYF.

The rearrangement joins TRBV7-2 to TRBJ2-7; 7 nucleotides line up with TRBD1. Germline V CDR1 and CDR2: SGHTA, FQGNSA. The J segment lost 6 bases and the V segment lost 8 bases, leaving 7 bases of the junction unmatched. The CDR3 spans 12 residues. CDR3 sequence reads: CASSIGGGEQYF. The CDR3 nucleotides read TGTGCCAGCTCGATAGGGGGCGGCGAGCAGTACTTC.

This clonotype was seen repeatedly, ten times or more. The chain has TRBV29-1 and TRBJ2-1; 10 nucleotides line up with TRBD1. The V gene end was trimmed by 5 bases and the J gene end by 6 bases; junction bases not matched to a gene: 4. Germline assignment: CDR1 SQVTM and CDR2 ANQGSEA. The CDR3 consists of 13 residues. CDR3 nucleotide sequence: TGCAGCGTTTCCGGGACAGGGGTCAATGAGCAGTTCTTC. This encodes CSVSGTGVNEQFF.